One and the same sample provided the 10 T cell receptor beta chains below, sequenced in a study of blood T cell repertoires in COVID-19 (TCRdb year 2020). The receptor library was made with the immunoSEQ multiplex PCR assay. TCRdb provides this immuneACCESS table in a form limited to in-frame rearrangements. Some clones are lacking; in checked studies, under half of them reflect an unresolved V gene, and why the rest are absent is not known. The table for this sample lists 250,000 or so clones; about 89% of them were counted only once. About 10% of the sample rests with the top ten. The sample was peripheral blood. The receptors come from a man in his forties with active or convalescent COVID-19.

The chain recombines TRBV12-3 or TRBV12-4 with TRBJ2-5, with D uncertain. V lost 3 bases, J lost 2 bases, and 7 bases lay in between. The CDR3 loop spans 13 amino acids. The CDR3 protein is CASSFRQQETQYF. The CDR3 DNA reads as TGTGCCAGCAGTTTTCGACAACAAGAGACCCAGTACTTC.

The V call is TRBV6-5, the J call TRBJ2-7, with 12 bases aligning to TRBD2. The CDR3 loop spans 14 amino acids. Trimming took 5 bases from V and 6 from J; bases not matched to a gene: 5. Germline-derived CDR1 and CDR2 are MNHEY and SVGAGI. The CDR3: CASSQLAGGSEQYF. CDR3 sequence (DNA): TGTGCCAGCAGTCAACTAGCGGGAGGTAGCGAGCAGTACTTC.

The V gene is TRBV6-1, the J gene TRBJ2-1; 7 bases are a match to TRBD1. The CDR3 is 19 residues long. The germline CDR1 and CDR2 sequences are MNHNS and SASEGT. With 0 bases clipped from V and 6 bases from J, the junction kept 17 bases outside the gene matches. CDR3 bases: TGTGCCAGCAGTGAAGCACCTCCCAAATCGACAGGGAGAGGCAATGAGCAGTTCTTC. It specifies CASSEAPPKSTGRGNEQFF.

The chain has TRBV28 and TRBJ2-3; 7 positions agree with TRBD2. V lost 8 bases and J lost 2; bases outside the gene matches: 4. This CDR3 comprises 13 residues. Germline CDR1 is MDHEN and CDR2 is SYDVKM. This chain's CDR3 is CASVGGATDTQYF. CDR3 DNA sequence: TGTGCCAGCGTGGGAGGGGCCACAGATACGCAGTATTTT.

V is TRBV5-4 and J is TRBJ1-1, with TRBD1 matching over 7 bases. CDR1 is SGHNT, CDR2 YYREEE, per germline (reference sequence). The CDR3 loop spans 14 amino acids. Trimming took 2 bases from V and 2 from J; bases not matched to a gene: 3. The DNA of the CDR3 is TGTGCCAGCAGCTTAAAGGGGGCAAACACTGAAGCTTTCTTT. It is translated as CASSLKGANTEAFF.

This clone has a single count. The CDR3 protein is CASSLDGANNEQFF. CDR3 sequence (DNA): TGTGCCAGCAGCTTAGATGGGGCTAACAATGAGCAGTTCTTC. The chain combines TRBV11-3 with TRBJ2-1; possible D gene TRBD1, 5 bases. V lost 0 bases to trimming and J lost 5 bases, with 8 bases between them. This CDR3 spans 14 amino acids. The germline V gene has CDR1 SGHNT and CDR2 YENEEA.

The chain has TRBV5-1 and TRBJ2-3; TRBD2 aligns across 12 bases. This CDR3 contains 17 residues. J gave up 4 bases and V 4 bases, and 10 bases lay outside the gene matches. The germline V gene has CDR1 SGHRS and CDR2 YFSETQ. CDR3 amino acids: CASSPRTSGMPSDTQYF. The CDR3 DNA reads TGCGCCAGCAGCCCCCGGACTAGCGGGATGCCATCAGATACGCAGTATTTT.

The chain employs TRBV19 and TRBJ2-1; 10 bases are shared with TRBD2. CDR1 LNHDA and CDR2 SQIVND come from the germline V gene (reference sequence). CDR3 length: 15 amino acids. V was clipped by 4 bases and J by 3 bases; unmatched bases: 3. This chain's CDR3 is CASSRSGGVYNEQFF. The CDR3 DNA reads TGTGCCAGTAGTAGGAGCGGGGGGGTCTACAATGAGCAGTTCTTC.

The chain has TRBV7-2 and TRBJ2-2; a weak D match, TRBD2 (5 bases). The CDR3 is 13 residues long. CDR1 and CDR2 (germline): SGHTA, FQGNSA. Trimming removed 2 bases at V and 6 bases at J, with 7 bases between. The CDR3, as DNA: TGTGCCAGCAGCTTAACGGGGTCCGGGGAGCTGTTTTTT. This gives the protein CASSLTGSGELFF.

This chain connects TRBV7-9 to TRBJ2-3; maybe TRBD1 (6 bases). The CDR3 has 19 residues. From germline, CDR1 is SEHNR and CDR2 FQNEAQ (reference sequence). V lost 6 bases and J 2 bases, leaving 27 bases between the germline ends. The CDR3 DNA follows: TGTGCCAGCAGGAACCCCTCCGACCGGGACAAACTAATCACAGATACGCAGTATTTT. It specifies CASRNPSDRDKLITDTQYF.